These 7 T cell receptor beta chains were all obtained from the same sample, sequenced in a study of prognosis after radiotherapy for stage I lung cancer. Two-round multiplex PCR amplified TCR beta CDR3 from genomic DNA. Amplification in first-round PCR relied on primers specific to each TRBV and TRBJ gene. TCRdb recomputed calls from the multiplex PCR reads with MiXCR, one row per CDR3 protein. Among more than 30,000 distinct CDR3 sequences listed, less than 35% were seen once. Sequenced material: PBMCs, taken before or after stereotactic body radiation therapy (not recorded which). These receptors were obtained from a donor older than 45 with non-small cell lung cancer.

This clonotype was recorded only once. A much larger clone lies a single base off, so this may be a read error. The chain couples TRBV6-2 or TRBV6-3 to TRBJ2-1, with D perhaps matching TRBD1 (5 bases). The germline V gene has CDR1 MNHEY and CDR2 SVGEGT. CDR3 size: 17 residues. CDR3: CASSYSMGRSVYNEQLF. Written as DNA, the CDR3 is TGTGCCAGCAGTTACTCCATGGGGCGCAGCGTCTACAATGAGCAGCTCTTC.

Comment on this clonotype: An end of the junction differs from the germline gene, which may be a read error. The gene calls are TRBV27 and TRBJ1-6; D ambiguous. Germline V gene data show CDR1 as MNHEY and CDR2 as SMNVEV (reference sequence). This CDR3 has 14 amino acids. The CDR3 reads CAISLGGHDSPLHF. The CDR3 DNA reads as TGTGCCATCAGTTTGGGAGGTCATGATTCACCCCTCCACTTT.

Note on this clonotype: A far larger clone differs by one base, so this is likely a read error. This CDR3 fails to terminate in the conserved phenylalanine or tryptophan, so it likely reflects a read error. The V and J genes are TRBV6-4 and TRBJ2-7; D may match TRBD1 or TRBD2 (6 bases each). Trimming shortened V by 5 bases and J by 0 bases, and 17 bases separated the two germline ends. CDR3 length equals 16 residues. Germline values: CDR1 MRHNA, CDR2 SNTAGT. This CDR3 reads CASSYTGGRVSYEQYS. Here the CDR3 DNA reads TGTGCCAGCAGTTACACCGGGGGCCGGGTCTCCTACGAGCAGTACTCC.

This clonotype was seen ten or more times. The V and J genes are TRBV25-1 and TRBJ1-1; possibly TRBD1 for D (5 bases). The CDR3 spans 14 residues. The germline V gene encodes CDR1 MGHDK and CDR2 SYGVNS. Trimming took off 2 bases at V and 6 bases at J, with 13 bases between the two ends. CDR3 DNA sequence: TGTGCCAGCAGTGAAGTCCAGGGTTCCCCTGAAGCTTTCTTT. The encoded protein is CASSEVQGSPEAFF.

The V call is TRBV5-1, the J call TRBJ2-2, with 9 nucleotides matching TRBD2. This CDR3 has 15 residues. The trim removed 2 bases at V and 6 bases at J, leaving 5 bases unmatched. Germline V gene sequence: CDR1 SGHRS, CDR2 YFSETQ. The CDR3 nucleotides read TGCGCCAGCAGCTTAAGCCTAGCGGGGTCCGGGGAGCTGTTTTTT. It specifies CASSLSLAGSGELFF.

This clonotype was seen ten or more times. The chain links TRBV10-3 to TRBJ2-5, with no clear D. Germline CDR1 and CDR2: ENHRY and SYGVKD. CDR3 size: 13 residues. V was clipped by 6 bases and J by 3 bases, with 11 bases between them. CDR3 nucleotides: TGTGCCATCAGGGACCGGGTCGAAGAGACCCAGTACTTC. Encoded protein: CAIRDRVEETQYF.

With regard to this clonotype: A much larger clone differs by one base, so this may be a read error. The rearrangement uses TRBV10-3 and TRBJ2-1; tentative D call: TRBD1 (5 bases). CDR1 is ENHRY and CDR2 is SYGVKD in the germline V gene. This CDR3 region has 15 residues. Trimming took 8 bases from V and 2 from J, leaving 16 bases between them. CDR3 coding DNA: TGTGCCATCGGTCCCAGCAGGGTCGCCTACAATGAGCAGTTCTTC. This codes for CAIGPSRVAYNEQFF.